The text below deals with one TCR beta chain. Its target is unknown. This sample is drawn from a study of T cells expressing NK-cell markers. On the study more broadly: Obtained from sorted CD3+CD56+NKG2C+, CD3+CD56+NKG2C- and CD3+CD56-NKG2C+ T cells were the TCR beta repertoires. Study-wide results and limits: In six donors, dominant NKG2C+ clonotypes were about 1.0-7.0% of CD8+ T cells. HCMV specificity was not established for the expanded NKG2C+ T cell clones.

CDR1 is SGHTA, CDR2 FQGNSA, per germline. The CDR3 totals 12 residues. Making the TCR beta cDNA relied on 5'RACE template switching with UMIs. TCRdb reprocessed the 5' RACE reads and stores each CDR3 protein as one record, lacking DNA. The sample data list 200,000 to 300,000 distinct CDR3 sequences. The sequence was obtained from a man between 18 and 35 years old in good health. Sample: blood T cells: a sorted CD56 or NKG2C T cell subset, CD4+ or CD8+ T cells, or bulk PBMC T cells (not recorded which). The chain uses TRBV7-2 and TRBJ2-7; with no DNA, the TCRdb D assignment of TRBD1 cannot be verified. CDR3: CASSTDSYEQYF. Looking up the rest from reference TRBV7-2 and TRBJ2-7 gives the full variable domain: GAGVSQSPSNKVTEKGKDVELRCDPISGHTALYWYRQSLGQGLEFLIYFQGNSAPDKSGLPSDRFSAERTGGSVSTLTIQRTQQEDSAVYLCASSTDSYEQYFGPGTRLTVT.